The 18 T cell receptor beta chains reported below all come from one sample, sequenced in a study of blood T cells in healthy people across ages. The authors ran a second PCR of 7 to 11 cycles using a sample-barcoded 5' primer and a J-beta primer mix. TCRdb passed the 5' RACE reads through MiXCR, listing each CDR3 protein once. The sample records 710,000 or so distinct CDR3 sequences, less than 40% being singletons. The sample comprised blood. All receptors come from a woman aged 80 or older in good health.

This clonotype appeared a few times. This chain links TRBV4-3 with TRBJ2-2; D assignment may be TRBD1 or TRBD2 (5 bases each). CDR1 LGHNA and CDR2 YSLEER come from the germline V gene. The CDR3 spans 17 residues. Trimming removed 0 bases at V and 3 bases at J, with 14 bases between. The chain's CDR3 is CASSQDLVREYTGELFF. The CDR3 region has the DNA TGCGCCAGCAGCCAAGATCTCGTCAGGGAGTACACCGGGGAGCTGTTTTTT.

A remark on this clonotype: This could be a read error, since a much larger clone is one nucleotide away. The chain is built from TRBV10-3 and TRBJ1-2; D is possibly TRBD1 (6 bases). The germline V gene has CDR1 ENHRY and CDR2 SYGVKD. Trimming shortened V by 2 bases and J by 0 bases, and 16 bases separated the two germline ends. The CDR3 has 17 amino acids. CDR3 DNA sequence: TGTGCCATCAGTGAGCACATGGGGGGGGCTACTAACTATGGCTACACCTTC. Protein sequence: CAISEHMGGATNYGYTF.

This clonotype was counted many times. This chain connects TRBV7-9 to TRBJ2-5, with D unresolved. CDR1 and CDR2 from the germline V gene are SEHNR and FQNEAQ (reference sequence). CDR3 length: 13 amino acids. V dropped 5 bases and J dropped 5 bases, with 12 bases sitting between them. CDR3 region: CASSPLVSETQYF. The CDR3 DNA reads TGTGCCAGCAGCCCCCTTGTGTCGGAGACCCAGTACTTC. Variable domain in full (rest from reference TRBV7-9 and TRBJ2-5): DTGVSQNPRHKITKRGQNVTFRCDPISEHNRLYWYRQTLGQGPEFLTYFQNEAQLEKSRLLSDRFSAERPKGSFSTLEIQRTEQGDSAMYLCASSPLVSETQYFGPGTRLLVL.

This clonotype has only a few counts. The rearrangement links TRBV7-2 to TRBJ2-3; D possibly matches TRBD1 or TRBD2 (7 bases each). The germline CDR1 and CDR2 sequences are SGHTA and FQGNSA. CDR3 length equals 16 residues. Trimming stripped 2 bases from V and 4 bases from J, with 16 bases between. Written as DNA, the CDR3 is TGTGCCAGCAGCTTACAGGGGGGGGCCGTTGCAGATACGCAGTATTTT. Its protein is CASSLQGGAVADTQYF.

As concerns this clonotype: This sequence may be a read error, since a much larger clone differs from it by one base. Written as DNA, the CDR3 is TGCAGGGCTCCGAGAGAGAGCAATGAGCAGTTCTTC. Translation gives CRAPRESNEQFF. The gene calls are TRBV20-1 and TRBJ2-1, with no clear D. In germline, CDR1 is DFQATT, CDR2 SNEGSKA (reference sequence). CDR3 length: 12 amino acids.

In this sample, this clonotype turned up a few times. The gene calls are TRBV5-6 and TRBJ1-2; D perhaps matches TRBD1 (6 bases). The germline V gene encodes CDR1 SGHDT and CDR2 YYEEEE. V shed 7 bases and J shed 4 bases, with 14 bases lying between them. The CDR3 runs 13 residues. CDR3 sequence reads: CASREGGVYGYTF. The CDR3 DNA follows: TGTGCCAGCCGGGAGGGGGGGGTCTATGGCTACACCTTC.

The chain couples TRBV4-2 to TRBJ2-3, with 12 bases identical to TRBD2. Germline assignment: CDR1 LGHNA and CDR2 YNFKEQ. This CDR3 is built from 18 residues. Trimming cost V 1 base and J 2 bases; bases outside gene matches: 7. The CDR3: CASSQGLAGELHTDTQYF. For the CDR3, the DNA is TGTGCCAGCAGCCAAGGACTAGCGGGGGAGCTACACACAGATACGCAGTATTTT.

This clonotype was observed once. The V call is TRBV7-2, the J call TRBJ2-1; D uncertain. The germline CDR1 and CDR2 sequences are SGHTA and FQGNSA. The V end was cut by 2 bases, the J end by 6 bases, with 8 bases between. The CDR3 loop spans 13 amino acids. The DNA of the CDR3 is TGTGCCAGCAGCTTACCCACCACCAATGAGCAGTTCTTC. Encoded protein: CASSLPTTNEQFF.

This clonotype was observed a handful of times. The chain employs TRBV5-1 and TRBJ2-1; 10 nucleotides align to TRBD1. Germline CDR1 is SGHRS and CDR2 is YFSETQ. With 1 base clipped from V and 8 bases from J, the junction kept 6 bases outside the gene matches. This CDR3 comprises 15 residues. Here the CDR3 reads CASSLRGQGLYEQFF. The CDR3 DNA follows: TGCGCCAGCAGCTTGAGGGGACAGGGGTTATATGAGCAGTTCTTC.

This clonotype was seen at least ten times. The chain recombines TRBV7-2 with TRBJ1-5; D is perhaps TRBD1 (5 bases). Germline lookup yields CDR1 SGHTA and CDR2 FQGNSA. The V end lost 0 bases, the J end lost 7 bases, and 19 bases lay between the germline ends. The CDR3 is made up of 17 amino acids. The CDR3 loop is CASSLAFARADLQPQHF. CDR3 DNA sequence: TGTGCCAGCAGCTTAGCGTTTGCCAGGGCCGATTTACAGCCCCAGCATTTT.

This clonotype was found many times. The chain couples TRBV20-1 to TRBJ2-3; tentative D call: TRBD2 (5 bases). Trimming cost V 1 base and J 1 base, with 9 bases left between them. The CDR3 is 14 amino acids. Looked up from germline, CDR1 is DFQATT and CDR2 is SNEGSKA (reference sequence). The CDR3 loop reads CSARAGIGTDTQYF. CDR3 DNA: TGCAGTGCTAGAGCCGGGATTGGCACAGATACGCAGTATTTT.

This clonotype was seen repeatedly, ten times or more. The chain employs TRBV27 and TRBJ2-3, with a possible D match to TRBD2 (6 bases). V was shortened by 6 bases and J by 8 bases, with 12 bases between the two germline ends. CDR3 length: 12 amino acids. CDR1 and CDR2 from the germline V gene are MNHEY and SMNVEV (reference sequence). The CDR3 DNA reads TGTGCCAGCAGGACTAGGGCGAGTACGCAGTATTTT. This translates into CASRTRASTQYF.

J is TRBJ2-7 and V is TRBV7-2; D gene unclear. There are 13 residues in the CDR3. Per germline, CDR1 SGHTA and CDR2 FQGNSA. Trimming took off 6 bases at V and 2 bases at J, with 11 bases between the two ends. Written as DNA, the CDR3 is TGTGCCAGCAGTCAGGCCCCTGCCTACGAGCAGTACTTC. Translation gives CASSQAPAYEQYF.

This clonotype showed up many times. The J gene is TRBJ2-7, the V gene TRBV11-2; possible D gene TRBD1, 6 bases. V lost 3 bases, J lost 6 bases, and 12 bases lay in between. The CDR3 sequence is 13 residues long. Looked up from germline, CDR1 is SGHAT and CDR2 is FQNNGV. CDR3 nucleotide sequence: TGTGCCAGCAGCTTCGGTGCCAGGGGCGAGCAGTACTTC. Its protein product is CASSFGARGEQYF. The full variable domain, rest sourced from reference TRBV11-2 and TRBJ2-7, is EAGVAQSPRYKIIEKRQSVAFWCNPISGHATLYWYQQILGQGPKLLIQFQNNGVVDDSQLPKDRFSAERLKGVDSTLKIQPAKLEDSAVYLCASSFGARGEQYFGPGTRLTVT.

Only a few counts were recorded for this clonotype. CDR3 sequence: CASSPWDRSIYGYTF. The CDR3, as DNA: TGTGCCAGCAGCCCTTGGGACAGGTCGATCTATGGCTACACCTTC. The chain links TRBV3-1 to TRBJ1-2; 8 nucleotides line up with TRBD1. Germline V CDR1 and CDR2: LGHDT, YNNKEL (reference sequence). V was pared by 4 bases and J by 4 bases, with 8 bases of the junction left unmatched. This CDR3 has 15 amino acids.

CDR3 in amino acids: CSARGSEALNTEAFF. The CDR3 DNA reads TGCAGTGCTAGGGGATCTGAGGCTCTGAACACTGAAGCTTTCTTT. This rearrangement joins TRBV20-1 to TRBJ1-1; D not certain. CDR3 length: 15 amino acids. Germline CDR1 reads DFQATT; CDR2 reads SNEGSKA (reference sequence). Between the trimmed V and J ends, which lost 3 bases and 0 bases, there was a span of 14 bases.

This clonotype has a count of ten or more. The chain carries TRBV6-2 or TRBV6-3 and TRBJ1-5; possible D gene TRBD1, 6 bases. V was trimmed by 4 bases and J by 0 bases, leaving 13 bases between them. This CDR3 comprises 16 residues. Germline lookup yields CDR1 MNHEY and CDR2 SVGEGT. The CDR3 nucleotides read TGTGCCAGCAGTTCCGACAGGCTTAATAGCAATCAGCCCCAGCATTTT. Protein sequence: CASSSDRLNSNQPQHF.

This clonotype has a count of ten or more. The V and J genes are TRBV12-3 or TRBV12-4 and TRBJ2-1, with a tentative D call TRBD1 (6 bases). The CDR3 has 12 residues. The V gene lost 5 bases and the J gene lost 10 bases, with 12 bases spanning the gap. The CDR3 loop reads CASSLRGTEQFF. In DNA, the CDR3 is TGTGCCAGCAGTCTACGAGGGACAGAGCAGTTCTTC.